The clone carrying this TCR beta chain appeared a single time. Produced via immunoSEQ multiplex PCR; TCRdb's table is partial and in-frame only. The data show under 550,000 clones, 90% seen once. This record comes from a study of Ad26.COV2.S vaccination and SARS-CoV-2 variants. Treatment in this sample: about 20 received Ad26.COV2.S at low or high dose, single or two shots; a few received placebo; per-sample allocation not given. Collection of samples fell on day 63 after the first vaccine or placebo injection. Boston provided a donor who was an adult aged 18-55 years. Germline V gene data show CDR1 as SGHDT and CDR2 as YYEEEE. V lost 5 bases to trimming and J lost 1 base; unmatched junction nucleotides: 6. The CDR3 totals 14 residues.

This TCR was recovered from a person between 18 and 65 years old who received the Ad26.COV2.S COVID-19 vaccine or a placebo. The chain links TRBV5-6 to TRBJ2-7; 7 nucleotides line up with TRBD1. This sample comprised peripheral blood, obtained in a trial of Ad26.COV2.S vaccine versus placebo. CDR3 protein: CASSTPGQSYEQYF. The DNA for the CDR3 is TGTGCCAGCAGTACTCCGGGACAGTCCTACGAGCAGTACTTC.